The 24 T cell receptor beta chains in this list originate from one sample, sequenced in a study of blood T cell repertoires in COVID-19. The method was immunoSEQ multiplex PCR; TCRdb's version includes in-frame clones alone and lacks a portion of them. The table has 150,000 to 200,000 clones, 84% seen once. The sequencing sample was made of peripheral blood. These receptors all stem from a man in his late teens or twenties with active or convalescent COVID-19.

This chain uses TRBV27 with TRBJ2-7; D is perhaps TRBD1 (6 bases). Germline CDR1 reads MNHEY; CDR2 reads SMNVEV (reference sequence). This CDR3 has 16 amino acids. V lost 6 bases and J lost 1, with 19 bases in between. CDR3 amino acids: CASSSDRQAQSYEQYF. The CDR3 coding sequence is TGTGCCAGCAGCTCCGACCGACAGGCCCAGTCCTACGAGCAGTACTTC.

The CDR3 bases are TGTGCCAGCAGTAAGACAGGTTCACCTAACTATGGCTACACCTTC. Translation gives CASSKTGSPNYGYTF. The rearrangement links TRBV6-5 to TRBJ1-2, with D tentatively TRBD1 (6 bases). The ends were cut back, 5 bases at V and 0 bases at J, with 13 bases in the middle. The germline V gene has CDR1 MNHEY and CDR2 SVGAGI. CDR3 length equals 15 residues.

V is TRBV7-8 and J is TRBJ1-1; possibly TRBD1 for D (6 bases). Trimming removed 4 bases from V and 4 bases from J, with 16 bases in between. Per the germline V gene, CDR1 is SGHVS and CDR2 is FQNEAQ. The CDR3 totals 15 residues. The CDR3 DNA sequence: TGTGCCAGCAGCTCCCTCACAGGGCGGGCCACTGAAGCTTTCTTT. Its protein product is CASSSLTGRATEAFF.

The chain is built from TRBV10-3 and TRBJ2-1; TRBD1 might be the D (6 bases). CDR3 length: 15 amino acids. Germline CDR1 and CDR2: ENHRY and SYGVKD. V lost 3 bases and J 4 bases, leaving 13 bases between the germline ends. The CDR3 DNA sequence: TGTGCCATCAGTGATTGGGACACCACATACAATGAGCAGTTCTTC. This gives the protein CAISDWDTTYNEQFF.

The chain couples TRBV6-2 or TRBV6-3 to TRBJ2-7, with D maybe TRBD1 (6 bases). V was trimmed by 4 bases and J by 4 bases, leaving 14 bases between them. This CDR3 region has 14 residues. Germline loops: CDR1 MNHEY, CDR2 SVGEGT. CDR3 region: CASSLSQGPYEQYF. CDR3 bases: TGTGCCAGCAGTTTATCTCAGGGGCCGTACGAGCAGTACTTC.

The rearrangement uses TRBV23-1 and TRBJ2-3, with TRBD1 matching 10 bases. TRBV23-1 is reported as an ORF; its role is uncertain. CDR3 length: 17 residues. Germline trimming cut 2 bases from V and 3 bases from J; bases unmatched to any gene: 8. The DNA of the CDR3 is TGCGCCAGCAGTCAACGAGGCACGGGACAGGGGACAGATACGCAGTATTTT. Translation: CASSQRGTGQGTDTQYF.

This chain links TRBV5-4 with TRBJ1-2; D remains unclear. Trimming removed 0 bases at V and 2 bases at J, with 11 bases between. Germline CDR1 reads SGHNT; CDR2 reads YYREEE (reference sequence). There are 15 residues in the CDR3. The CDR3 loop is CASSLDFGRNYGYTF. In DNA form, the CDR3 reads TGTGCCAGCAGCTTGGATTTTGGCAGAAACTATGGCTACACCTTC.

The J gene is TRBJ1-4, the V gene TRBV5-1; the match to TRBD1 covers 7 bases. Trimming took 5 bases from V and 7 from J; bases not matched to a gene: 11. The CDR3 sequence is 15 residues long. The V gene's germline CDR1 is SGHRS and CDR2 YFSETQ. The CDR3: CASSLGGARSEKLFF. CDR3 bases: TGCGCCAGCAGTTTAGGGGGCGCGAGGAGTGAAAAACTGTTTTTT. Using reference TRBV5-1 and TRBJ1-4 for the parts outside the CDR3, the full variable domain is KAGVTQTPRYLIKTRGQQVTLSCSPISGHRSVSWYQQTPGQGLQFLFEYFSETQRNKGNFPGRFSGRQFSNSRSEMNVSTLELGDSALYLCASSLGGARSEKLFFGSGTQLSVL.

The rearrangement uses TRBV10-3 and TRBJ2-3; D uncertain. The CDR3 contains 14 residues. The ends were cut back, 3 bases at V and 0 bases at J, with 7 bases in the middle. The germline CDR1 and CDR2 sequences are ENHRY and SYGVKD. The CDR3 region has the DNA TGTGCCATCAGTGATATTGTAAGCACAGATACGCAGTATTTT. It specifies CAISDIVSTDTQYF.

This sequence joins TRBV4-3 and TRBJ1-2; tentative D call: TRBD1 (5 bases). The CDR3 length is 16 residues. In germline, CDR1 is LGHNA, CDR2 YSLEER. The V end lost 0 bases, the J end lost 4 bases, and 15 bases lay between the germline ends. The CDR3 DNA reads TGCGCCAGCAGCCAAGACCGAGGCGGGGGAGGCTATGGCTACACCTTC. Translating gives CASSQDRGGGGYGYTF.

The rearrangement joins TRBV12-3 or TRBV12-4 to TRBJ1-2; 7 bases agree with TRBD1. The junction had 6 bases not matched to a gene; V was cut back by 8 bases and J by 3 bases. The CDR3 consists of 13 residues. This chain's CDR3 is CASSGQMDYGYTF. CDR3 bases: TGTGCCAGCTCGGGACAGATGGACTATGGCTACACCTTC.

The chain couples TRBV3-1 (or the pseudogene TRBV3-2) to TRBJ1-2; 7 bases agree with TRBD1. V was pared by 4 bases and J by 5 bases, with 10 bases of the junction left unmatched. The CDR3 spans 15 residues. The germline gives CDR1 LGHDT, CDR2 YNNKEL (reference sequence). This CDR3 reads CASSPGQARGYGYTF. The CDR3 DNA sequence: TGTGCCAGCAGCCCAGGACAGGCCAGAGGGTATGGCTACACCTTC.

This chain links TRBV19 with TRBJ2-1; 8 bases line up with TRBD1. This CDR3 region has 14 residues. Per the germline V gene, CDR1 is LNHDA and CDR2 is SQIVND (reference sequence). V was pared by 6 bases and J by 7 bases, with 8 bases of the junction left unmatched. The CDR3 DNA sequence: TGTGCCAGTAGCCAGGGGGCAAGCGTTAATGAGCAGTTCTTC. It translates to CASSQGASVNEQFF. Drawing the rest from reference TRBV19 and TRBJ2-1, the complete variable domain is DGGITQSPKYLFRKEGQNVTLSCEQNLNHDAMYWYRQDPGQGLRLIYYSQIVNDFQKGDIAEGYSVSREKKESFPLTVTSAQKNPTAFYLCASSQGASVNEQFFGPGTRLTVL.

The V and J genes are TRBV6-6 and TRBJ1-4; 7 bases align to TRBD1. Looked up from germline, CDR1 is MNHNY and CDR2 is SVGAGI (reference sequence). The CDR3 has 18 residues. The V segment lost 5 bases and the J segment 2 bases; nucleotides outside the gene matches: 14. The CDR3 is CASSRPTPWDSTNEKLFF. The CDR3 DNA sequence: TGTGCCAGCAGTCGGCCAACACCCTGGGACAGCACTAATGAAAAACTGTTTTTT.

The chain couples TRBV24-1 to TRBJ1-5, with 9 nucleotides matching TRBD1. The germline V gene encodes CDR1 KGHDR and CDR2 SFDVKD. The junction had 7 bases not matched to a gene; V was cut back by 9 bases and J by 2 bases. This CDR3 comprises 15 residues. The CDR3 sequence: CATSTGGAGNQPQHF. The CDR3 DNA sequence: TGTGCCACCTCAACAGGGGGCGCGGGCAATCAGCCCCAGCATTTT.

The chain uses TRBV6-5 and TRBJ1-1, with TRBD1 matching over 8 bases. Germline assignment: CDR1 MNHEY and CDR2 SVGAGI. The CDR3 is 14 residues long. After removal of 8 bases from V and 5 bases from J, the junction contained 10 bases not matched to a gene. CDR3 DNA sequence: TGTGCCAGCGGGACAGGAGGAAGGGTAACTGAAGCTTTCTTT. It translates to CASGTGGRVTEAFF.

The CDR3 region is CASSLHRGWGYTF. The CDR3 coding sequence is TGTGCCAGCAGTCTCCACAGGGGTTGGGGCTACACCTTC. The chain couples TRBV28 to TRBJ1-2; 7 nucleotides agree with TRBD1. The germline V gene has CDR1 MDHEN and CDR2 SYDVKM. This CDR3 has 13 residues. Trimming removed 5 bases from V and 8 bases from J; junction bases left unmatched: 8.

CDR3 DNA: TGTGCCAGCAGCCTAAGACAGGGCGGTAACACTGAAGCTTTCTTT. This sequence encodes CASSLRQGGNTEAFF. The chain uses TRBV7-6 and TRBJ1-1, with TRBD1 matching 7 bases. Germline CDR1 and CDR2: SGHVS and FNYEAQ. CDR3 length equals 15 residues. The trim removed 5 bases at V and 2 bases at J, leaving 8 bases unmatched.

The CDR3 loop is CASSLLSNTGELFF. The CDR3 DNA sequence: TGTGCCAGCAGCCTCCTGTCGAACACCGGGGAGCTGTTTTTT. The genes are TRBV6-2 or TRBV6-3 and TRBJ2-2; no clear D gene. V was clipped by 6 bases and J by 0 bases, with 8 bases between them. The CDR3 totals 14 residues. Germline assignment: CDR1 MNHEY and CDR2 SVGEGT.

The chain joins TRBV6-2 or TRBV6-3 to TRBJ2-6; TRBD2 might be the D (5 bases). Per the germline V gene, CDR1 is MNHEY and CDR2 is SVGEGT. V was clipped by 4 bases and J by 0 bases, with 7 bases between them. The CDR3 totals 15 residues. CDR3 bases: TGTGCCAGCAGTTCTACTAGCTCTGGGGCCAACGTCCTGACTTTC. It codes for CASSSTSSGANVLTF.

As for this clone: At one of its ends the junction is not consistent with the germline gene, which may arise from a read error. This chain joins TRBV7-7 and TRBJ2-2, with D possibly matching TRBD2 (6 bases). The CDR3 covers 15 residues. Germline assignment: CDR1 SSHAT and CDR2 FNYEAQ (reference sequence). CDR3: CASSPDPGRTGELFF. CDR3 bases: TGTGCTAGCAGCCCAGATCCCGGGAGAACCGGGGAGCTGTTTTTT. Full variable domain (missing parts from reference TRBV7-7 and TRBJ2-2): GAGVSQSPRYKVTKRGQDVTLRCDPISSHATLYWYQQALGQGPEFLTYFNYEAQPDKSGLPSDRFSAERPEGSISTLTIQRTEQRDSAMYRCASSPDPGRTGELFFGEGSRLTVL.

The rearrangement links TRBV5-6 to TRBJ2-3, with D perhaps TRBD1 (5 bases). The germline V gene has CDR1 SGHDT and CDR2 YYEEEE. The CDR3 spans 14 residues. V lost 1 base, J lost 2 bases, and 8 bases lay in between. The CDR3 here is CASSLTGATDTQYF. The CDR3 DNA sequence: TGTGCCAGCAGCTTGACAGGTGCCACAGATACGCAGTATTTT.

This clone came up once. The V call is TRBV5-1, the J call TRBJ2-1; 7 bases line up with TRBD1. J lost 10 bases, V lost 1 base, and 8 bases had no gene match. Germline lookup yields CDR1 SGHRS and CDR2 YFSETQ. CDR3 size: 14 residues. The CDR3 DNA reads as TGCGCCAGCAGCTTGTTGCCAGGGGGTCAGGAGCAGTTCTTC. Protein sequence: CASSLLPGGQEQFF.

CDR3 coding DNA: TGTGCTAGTGGTTTGGTACTGGGACAGGTTTTAACCTACGAGCAGTACTTC. This sequence encodes CASGLVLGQVLTYEQYF. The V call is TRBV12-5, the J call TRBJ2-7; 8 bases fit TRBD1. CDR1 and CDR2 from the germline V gene are LGHNT and FRNRAP. The CDR3 contains 17 residues. V gave up 0 bases and J gave up 2 bases; unmatched junction bases: 9.